This T cell receptor beta chain was sequenced in a study of cytomegalovirus exposure and HLA in healthy donors listed by TCRdb under 2017. Some background on the complete study: According to an earlier analysis of 587 of the donors, roughly 180 million T cells yielded some 120 million unique TCR beta sequences and around 300 Gb of sequence data. A later genetic analysis took genome-wide SNP genotypes for about three fifths of the 666 donors and used that subset as a discovery cohort. The later analysis used no new phenotypic data to find candidate immune exposures, relying instead on TCR beta sequences and their occurrence across donors. The genetic ancestry cluster associated with self-reported Caucasian donors included roughly 84% of the roughly 360 genotyped donors. To predict cytomegalovirus infection status, the study combined high-throughput TCR immunosequencing, statistical association of individual TCRs with disease status, and machine learning. A later analysis re-analyzed previously published TCR beta repertoires from roughly 690 donors and added high-resolution HLA genotyping to study TCR occurrence patterns. The number of typed donors differed by locus: roughly 629-630 for A, B, C, DRB1 and DQB1; 522 for DQA1; approximately 600 for DPA1; and around 490 for DPB1. The study aimed to test whether signatures of past pathogen exposure could be identified by cataloging public T cell receptors. Class I and class II HLA loci were covered by the typing at four-digit resolution. The study used immunosequencing to profile the T cell repertoires of approximately 640 subjects and linked those repertoires to cytomegalovirus serostatus. Roughly 5 DR-DQ haplotypes were treated as single units for association and clustering because of strong linkage in the cohort. Across around 400 genotyped donors of the cohort, an average of roughly 230,000 unique TCR beta nucleotide sequences per donor were sequenced, and roughly 17% of those sequences were non-productive. An earlier analysis of approximately 580 of the donors used high-throughput TCR beta sequencing to judge whether each TCR beta V gene segment behaved as functional or pseudogenic. Donor age, sex, ethnicity and CMV serostatus were compiled alongside the repertoire data. All discovery cohort repertoires had been generated on a single sequencing platform. An early release covering about 600 HLA-typed donors comprised about 310 gigabases of sequencing data and tens of millions of unique TCR sequences. In addition to the first cohort of 666 subjects, a separate validation cohort of some 120 different subjects was used.

The library was obtained by the immunoSEQ multiplex PCR assay. A mixture of 60 forward primers for TCR Vbeta segments and 13 reverse primers for TCR Jbeta segments was used in the multiplex PCR. Amplification of the CDR3 region of rearranged TCR beta genes was performed with a multiplex PCR assay on genomic DNA. The amplified TCR beta libraries were sequenced on the Illumina HiSeq System as 87-base-pair reads. The authors' analysis ran thus. A later analysis counted about 80 million unique TCR beta chains across the 500 to 850 repertoires, and around 12 million of these chains were shared by at least two donors. To remove PCR and sequencing errors, raw reads were error-corrected and collapsed into unique sequences using a nearest-neighbor algorithm that merged closely related sequences. CDR3 sequences were aligned to IMGT reference sequences to assign V, D and J gene segments. For a sequence to be retained, at least a six-nucleotide match to both a V gene segment and a J gene segment was required. Rearrangements were called productive when the CDR3 lacked stop codons and stayed in frame with V and J; all others were non-productive. CDR3 was defined by IMGT convention, running from the second conserved V-encoded cysteine to the conserved J-encoded phenylalanine. The earlier analysis of approximately 500 of the donors excluded sequences that lacked an unambiguous match to a single V gene segment. In an earlier analysis of approximately 610 of the donors, V segments were called functional above 56.7% productive rearrangements and were called segregating when the between-donor standard deviation exceeded 5%. A statistical classification framework was built to diagnose cytomegalovirus status from the catalog of TCR beta chain sequences. V and J gene assignment, in a later analysis, came from comparing TCR nucleotide sequences with IMGT/GENE-DB human TR gene sequences. Using the TCRdist pipeline, a later analysis assigned CDR3 sequences along with most-parsimonious VDJ recombination scenarios. A later analysis defined each TCR beta chain by its CDR3 amino acid sequence plus V-gene family, and excluded reads lacking a unique V-gene family. A later analysis removed 592 highly shared, low-generation-probability nucleotide sequences to deal with suspected cross-contamination and a sequencing artifact. In a later analysis, a clonal expansion index was calculated for each public chain from normalized within-repertoire ranks of inferred template counts. A later analysis computed generation probabilities with a VDJ recombination model fitted to out-of-frame rearrangements, and checked the results against IGoR. Hypergeometric tests were used in a later analysis to score TCR-TCR, TCR-HLA and TCR-CMV co-occurrence, with a repertoire-size bias correction applied to the TCR pairs. False discovery rates were estimated in a later analysis by permuting HLA or CMV assignments 20 times. A later analysis grouped co-occurring TCRs with DBSCAN, adding TCRdist sequence similarity when clustering within HLA-allele-positive subsets. Repertoires with fewer than 30,000 or more than 120,000 public chains were left out of co-occurrence clustering, as were a handful of repertoires with anomalous nucleotide sharing. As stored in TCRdb, this immuneACCESS dataset retains in-frame rearrangements with V and J assigned. A fraction of the clones does not appear; measured against another copy, unresolved V genes explain less than half of the discrepancy, and the remainder lacks a known reason. For V, J and clone size, that table is used; D and trimming come from the DNA. The sample table lists approximately 190,000 clones, over 65% of them with a count of one. The top ten clones comprise around 2.8% of the sample.

The cohort comprised some 680 healthy bone marrow donors. At the time of sampling, all cohort members were nominally healthy, though unrecorded immune exposures were likely present. The donor tested CMV seropositive and was one of the 289 seropositive cohort members. Every donor gave a peripheral blood sample, and the peripheral blood mononuclear cells from that sample were used for TCR beta sequencing. Genomic DNA was extracted from the blood cell samples with the Qiagen DNeasy Blood Extraction Kit. Regarding this clone: The antigen it recognizes is unknown. No much larger clonotype is one base removed from it; base qualities were not supplied.

The CDR3 goes from the cysteine to the phenylalanine over 19 residues. Only the CDR3 part of the read is kept: 57 bases, read in frame from the first base. V loses 0 bases at its end and J loses 5 bases; junction bases beyond the gene matches: 13. The germline V gene encodes CDR1 SGHRS and CDR2 YFSETQ. Broad study findings and their caveats: The authors suggested that the approach could potentially be extended to other disease states and immunological phenotypes. Compared with the approximately 720-donor mean, donors in an Asian-associated ancestry cluster had fewer N-insertions in productive TCRs, according to a later genetic analysis. A further reported finding was that TCR beta sequences accurately predicted the HLA-A and HLA-B alleles for most subjects in the first cohort. Cytomegalovirus status was reported to be diagnosed by the classifier with high specificity and sensitivity in both the original and validation cohorts. The 87-base-pair reads could not distinguish some IMGT-functional V segments, including TRBV6-2 and TRBV6-3, so those segments were excluded. The sequencing pipeline was judged likely to have produced a cluster of highly shared sequence variants as a technical artifact. The presence/absence analyses assumed that sequencing depth was roughly uniform across donors, and that assumption may not be true. In a later analysis, HLA-associated TCR beta chains were found to be more clonally expanded and to have lower generation probabilities than equally common non-associated chains. Most CMV-associated TCR beta chains appeared to be HLA-restricted in a later analysis, and the HLA associations seemed to be driven largely by CMV exposure. While some public TCRs were present in many individuals, most TCR sequences turned up only very rarely across donors. Correlated functional status among segregating V segments might reflect linkage disequilibrium, but an unknown experimental factor could not be ruled out. Three of the identified cytomegalovirus-associated TCR beta chains were confirmed in vitro to be specific for cytomegalovirus antigens. When HLA alleles, especially DR and DQ, strongly co-occurred, TCR associations were difficult to assign to individual alleles. The earlier analysis of 587 of the donors excluded approximately 17 rarely observed V segments, including chromosome 9 orphons, because counts were too low. The only immune exposure information available for the cohort was CMV serostatus. V-gene and J-gene trimming of TCR beta chains was associated with a missense DCLRE1C variant in a later genetic analysis, and the association was replicated in an independent cohort. According to a later analysis, parvovirus B19, influenza, CMV and Epstein-Barr virus appeared linked to several top co-occurrence clusters. At a false discovery rate of 0.05, a later analysis linked 16,951 TCR beta sequences to specific HLA alleles. This cohort had only TCR beta chains sequenced, and the lack of alpha or paired-chain data limited which features could be detected. Because some donors lacked HLA typing at each locus, the association tests relied only on the typed subset. In the study, approximately 160 TCR beta chains were listed as associated with cytomegalovirus. A later analysis found that TCR association rates varied across HLA loci, with DRB1 alleles showing the most associated TCRs and HLA-C alleles the fewest. An earlier analysis of approximately 590 of the donors showed that most TCR beta V segments appeared in productive rearrangements either about 87% or about 30% of the time, which broadly matched IMGT annotations.

Sample: PBMCs. Here the chain combines TRBV5-1 and TRBJ2-5, with 13 central nucleotides matching TRBD2. The TCR comes from a woman in her fifties or sixties in good health and CMV-seropositive. The DNA sequence is TGCGCCAGCAGCTTGGTCGGCGTGACTAGCGGGGGGATCGTGGAGACCCAGTACTTC. Its protein is CASSLVGVTSGGIVETQYF. With the portions outside the CDR3 filled from the reference TRBV5-1 and TRBJ2-5 genes, the complete variable region becomes KAGVTQTPRYLIKTRGQQVTLSCSPISGHRSVSWYQQTPGQGLQFLFEYFSETQRNKGNFPGRFSGRQFSNSRSEMNVSTLELGDSALYLCASSLVGVTSGGIVETQYFGPGTRLLVL.